This T cell receptor beta chain came from a study of post-analysis software for immune sequencing data. Study-level background: The study covered relapsing-remitting, secondary progressive and progressive-relapsing courses of multiple sclerosis. Study observations and caveats: Several TRBV segments, TRBV5-6, TRBV5-1 and TRBV20-1 among them, were found more frequent in patients than controls.

CDR3 length: 14 residues. V lost 1 base and J lost 4, with 10 bases in between. As for this clonotype: Its target is unknown.

Incorporated into the TCR beta cDNA libraries were unique molecular identifiers, which served to reduce PCR and sequencing biases. The yield from about 1 to 10 million T cells was 500,000 or so cDNA molecules in total. Each CDR3 protein is one row after TCRdb ran MiXCR on the PCR reads. The sample gives about 260,000 distinct CDR3 sequences, less than 40% of which show up once; approximately 4.6% is in the top ten. The V gene is TRBV12-3 or TRBV12-4, the J gene TRBJ1-1; a possible D gene is TRBD1 (6 bases). Sequenced input: blood. The receptor was isolated from a girl aged 10 to 17 with multiple sclerosis. Here the CDR3 DNA reads TGTGCCAGCAGTTTAGGGGGGCGTCGCACTGAAGCTTTCTTT. It is translated as CASSLGGRRTEAFF.